Reported below is one T cell receptor (beta chain). Using immunoSEQ multiplex PCR, the repertoire was profiled, and TCRdb retains in-frame clones only, with some absent. The sample yields around 200,000 clones, approximately 91% seen once. This sample is part of a study of blood T cell repertoires in COVID-19. Study overall: Spain, Italy and the United States supplied samples that represented acute and convalescent COVID-19.

The V end lost 2 bases, the J end lost 3 bases, and 8 bases lay between the germline ends. Germline V gene data show CDR1 as GTSNPN and CDR2 as SVGIG (reference sequence). This CDR3 has 13 amino acids. The sequence was obtained from a man aged 18 to 29 with active or convalescent COVID-19. Sample: peripheral blood. V usage is TRBV30 and J usage is TRBJ1-5; no firm D call. CDR3 DNA sequence: TGTGCCTGGAGTAACAGAAACAATCAGCCCCAGCATTTT. Residues: CAWSNRNNQPQHF.